The sequence of this T cell receptor beta chain was determined in a study of blood T cell repertoires in COVID-19. This table comes from immunoSEQ multiplex PCR, and its TCRdb copy is limited to in-frame clones, with some not included. The repertoire includes fewer than 45,000 clones, approximately 91% of them detected once, and less than 45% sits in the top ten. This clone was counted a single time. The sample taken for sequencing was peripheral blood. The sequence came from a man aged 60 to 69 with active or convalescent COVID-19.

The CDR3 coding sequence is TGTGCCAGCAGCTTCGGGACAGACAATCAGCCCCAGCATTTT. Translation: CASSFGTDNQPQHF. The V and J genes are TRBV5-4 and TRBJ1-5; 7 bases are a match to TRBD1. CDR1 is SGHNT, CDR2 YYREEE, per germline (reference sequence). The CDR3 has 14 residues. With 2 bases clipped from V and 3 bases from J, the junction kept 2 bases outside the gene matches.